This TCR beta chain was obtained from a study of cytomegalovirus exposure and HLA in healthy donors. The CDR3 is made up of 15 amino acids. The V end was cut by 8 bases, the J end by 1 base, with 16 bases between. CDR1 and CDR2 (germline): LGHNA, YNFKEQ. The PCR had 60 Vbeta and 13 Jbeta primers. Sequencing was performed with immunoSEQ multiplex PCR; in TCRdb, only in-frame clones are kept and a portion is missing. The data contain a few hundred thousand clones, about 83% of them singletons. The chain recombines TRBV4-2 with TRBJ2-3; D is perhaps TRBD1 (7 bases). The sequencing input was PBMCs. This sequence originates from a girl under 18 in good health and CMV-seronegative. The CDR3 region has the DNA TGTGCCAGCCGAGAGACCAGGGGGGGCACAGATACGCAGTATTTT. It is translated as CASRETRGGTDTQYF.